A selection of T cell receptor beta chains follows, all from one sample in a study of T cell responses to AZD1222 COVID-19 vaccine. Using immunoSEQ multiplex PCR, the repertoire was profiled, and TCRdb retains in-frame clones only, with some absent. The top ten hold 1.1% of the sample, which has 150,000 or so clones, about 91% seen once. The sequences come from peripheral blood, collected 28 days after the second AZD1222 dose. These receptors were obtained from an adult who received the AZD1222 COVID-19 vaccine. CDR3s include the opening cysteine and the closing phenylalanine or tryptophan. Each record gives: D gene, clone size, V gene, J gene, CDR3 protein, CDR3 DNA. A D gene is named only where the DNA matches it firmly. Size tells how often a clone was seen (once, few, many) or the class of an expanded clone, and some rows leave it out.

TRBD1	NA	TRBV4-1	TRBJ1-2	CASSQGQLLGYTF	TGCGCCAGCAGCCAGGGACAGTTACTCGGCTACACCTTC
NA	NA	TRBV12-3/TRBV12-4	TRBJ1-2	CASSLEGIDGYTF	TGTGCCAGCAGTTTAGAAGGAATCGATGGCTACACCTTC
NA	few	TRBV9	TRBJ1-4	CASSQVPAPNEKLFF	TGTGCCAGCAGCCAAGTCCCAGCACCTAATGAAAAACTGTTTTTT
TRBD1	NA	TRBV12-3/TRBV12-4	TRBJ1-1	CASSTGTGRRAFF	TGTGCCAGCAGTACCGGGACAGGGAGGAGAGCTTTCTTT
NA	NA	TRBV29-1	TRBJ1-1	CSVRQNTEAFF	TGCAGCGTCCGACAGAACACTGAAGCTTTCTTT
NA	NA	TRBV27	TRBJ1-5	CASSKVYSNQPQHF	TGTGCCAGCAGTAAAGTTTATAGCAATCAGCCCCAGCATTTT
NA	NA	TRBV7-2	TRBJ1-2	CASSWYRNYGYTF	TGTGCCAGCAGCTGGTACAGGAACTATGGCTACACCTTC
TRBD1	NA	TRBV6-5	TRBJ1-1	CASRPGQANTEAFF	TGTGCCAGCAGACCCGGACAGGCGAACACTGAAGCTTTCTTT
NA	NA	TRBV6-1	TRBJ1-5	CASSEALKVQPQHF	TGTGCCAGCAGTGAAGCTCTGAAGGTACAGCCCCAGCATTTT
NA	NA	TRBV5-1	TRBJ1-1	CASSLGQGGMNTEAFF	TGCGCCAGCAGCTTGGGCCAGGGTGGGATGAACACTGAAGCTTTCTTT
TRBD1	NA	TRBV2	TRBJ1-2	CASTEWDRTNYGYTF	TGTGCCAGCACCGAGTGGGACAGGACTAACTATGGCTACACCTTC
NA	NA	TRBV11-1	TRBJ1-2	CASSLDQGNYGYTF	TGTGCCAGCAGCTTAGACCAGGGGAACTATGGCTACACCTTC
NA	NA	TRBV2	TRBJ1-6	CASSTNRAGGNSPLHF	TGTGCCAGCAGTACGAACAGGGCAGGTGGTAATTCACCCCTCCACTTT
NA	NA	TRBV23-1	TRBJ1-2	CASSQTGAANYGYTF	TGCGCCAGCAGTCAAACGGGGGCCGCTAACTATGGCTACACCTTC
TRBD1	NA	TRBV19	TRBJ2-5	CASSTWTGGDQETQYF	TGTGCCAGTAGTACCTGGACAGGGGGAGACCAAGAGACCCAGTACTTC
NA	NA	TRBV24-1	TRBJ2-1	CATSDYGYEQFF	TGTGCCACCAGTGATTACGGGTATGAGCAGTTCTTC
NA	NA	TRBV6-5	TRBJ1-5	CASRDSNQPQHF	TGTGCCAGCAGGGACAGCAATCAGCCCCAGCATTTT